These 9 T cell receptor beta chains came from one sample sequenced in a study of graft-versus-host responses after intestinal transplantation. What these receptors recognize is not known. Method: immunoSEQ multiplex PCR; TCRdb's copy keeps in-frame clones and lacks some. The table shows approximately 99,000 clones, with 91% occurring only once. The sample consisted of unstimulated CD4+ T cells sorted from spleen or lymph node cells, taken before transplant. The origin of the receptors is a human donor who was the organ donor for an intestinal transplant.

This clone was counted only a few times. This chain joins TRBV10-3 and TRBJ2-7, with D perhaps matching TRBD1 (6 bases). The CDR3 length is 16 residues. Germline CDR1 reads ENHRY; CDR2 reads SYGVKD. V gave up 4 bases and J gave up 0 bases, with 16 bases separating them. DNA for the CDR3: TGTGCCATCAGTGGGCTACCTCAGGGGATCTCCTACGAGCAGTACTTC. It specifies CAISGLPQGISYEQYF.

This rearrangement joins TRBV5-4 to TRBJ1-6; D not resolved. V was trimmed by 0 bases and J by 7 bases, leaving 8 bases between them. This CDR3 is built from 14 residues. CDR1 is SGHNT, CDR2 YYREEE, per germline (reference sequence). Here the CDR3 reads CASSLGASNSPLHF. The CDR3 DNA reads TGTGCCAGCAGCTTGGGGGCGTCGAATTCACCCCTCCACTTT.

The chain couples TRBV18 to TRBJ1-1; D ambiguous. Trimming stripped 1 base from V and 4 bases from J, with 16 bases between. CDR1 is KGHSH, CDR2 LQKENI, per germline. The CDR3 extends over 16 amino acids. CDR3 nucleotides: TGTGCCAGCTCACCACTCCCACTGTCGGGGAGCACTGAAGCTTTCTTT. Its translation: CASSPLPLSGSTEAFF.

The rearrangement links TRBV28 to TRBJ1-2; D call uncertain. The germline V gene has CDR1 MDHEN and CDR2 SYDVKM. Trimming shortened V by 5 bases and J by 8 bases, and 15 bases separated the two germline ends. The CDR3 spans 13 residues. The CDR3 reads CASSPRTRKGYTF. In nucleotides, the CDR3 is TGTGCCAGCAGTCCCCGGACTAGGAAGGGCTACACCTTC.

The genes are TRBV11-3 and TRBJ2-7; TRBD1 is a possible D gene (5 bases). This CDR3 spans 14 amino acids. Trimming left V 3 bases short and J 2 bases short, with 11 bases between. CDR1 and CDR2 (germline): SGHNT, YENEEA. The CDR3 sequence: CASSFAGKPYEQYF. In DNA form, the CDR3 reads TGTGCCAGCAGCTTCGCAGGGAAGCCCTACGAGCAGTACTTC.

This clone was recorded once. The chain recombines TRBV10-3 with TRBJ1-5, with D possibly TRBD1 on 6 matching bases. V lost 7 bases to trimming and J lost 9 bases, with 16 bases between them. CDR3 length equals 13 residues. Germline V CDR1 and CDR2: ENHRY, SYGVKD. The CDR3 loop reads CAITGQQQAPQHF. The CDR3 DNA reads TGTGCCATCACGGGACAACAACAGGCGCCCCAGCATTTT.

The genes are TRBV28 and TRBJ2-7, with 9 bases aligning to TRBD1. CDR3 length equals 15 residues. V trimming: 6 bases; J trimming: 1 base; junction bases outside the gene matches: 7. The germline V gene has CDR1 MDHEN and CDR2 SYDVKM. CDR3 loop: CASRATGGISYEQYF. CDR3 sequence (DNA): TGTGCCAGCAGAGCGACAGGGGGGATATCCTACGAGCAGTACTTC.

The rearrangement uses TRBV7-2 and TRBJ1-2; a possible D gene is TRBD1 (5 bases). The V gene's germline CDR1 is SGHTA and CDR2 FQGNSA. The CDR3 is made up of 15 amino acids. Deletions cut 5 bases from V and 4 bases from J, with 17 bases between. The CDR3, as DNA: TGTGCCAGCAGCAACCCGGGGGAGGGTGGCTATGGCTACACCTTC. Protein: CASSNPGEGGYGYTF.

This chain joins TRBV4-2 and TRBJ1-4; D not certain. The CDR3 contains 16 residues. CDR1 is LGHNA, CDR2 YNFKEQ, per germline. V dropped 0 bases and J dropped 8 bases, with 16 bases sitting between them. CDR3 in amino acids: CASSQDSPTGGEKLFF. The CDR3 bases are TGTGCCAGCAGCCAAGACTCACCTACCGGAGGGGAAAAACTGTTTTTT.